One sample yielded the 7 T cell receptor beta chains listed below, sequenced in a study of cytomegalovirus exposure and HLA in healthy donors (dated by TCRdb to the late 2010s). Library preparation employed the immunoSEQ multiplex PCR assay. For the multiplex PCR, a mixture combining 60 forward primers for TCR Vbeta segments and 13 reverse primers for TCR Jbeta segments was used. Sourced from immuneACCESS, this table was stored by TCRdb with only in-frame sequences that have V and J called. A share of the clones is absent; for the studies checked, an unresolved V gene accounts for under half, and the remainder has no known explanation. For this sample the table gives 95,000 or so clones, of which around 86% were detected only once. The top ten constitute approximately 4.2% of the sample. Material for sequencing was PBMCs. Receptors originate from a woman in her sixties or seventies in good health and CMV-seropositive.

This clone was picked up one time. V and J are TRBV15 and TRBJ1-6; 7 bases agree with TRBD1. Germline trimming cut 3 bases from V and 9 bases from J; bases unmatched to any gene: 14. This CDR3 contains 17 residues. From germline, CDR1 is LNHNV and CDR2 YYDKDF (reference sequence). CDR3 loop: CATSRKGQSEGISPLHF. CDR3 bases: TGTGCCACCAGCAGGAAGGGACAGTCGGAAGGAATTTCACCCCTCCACTTT.

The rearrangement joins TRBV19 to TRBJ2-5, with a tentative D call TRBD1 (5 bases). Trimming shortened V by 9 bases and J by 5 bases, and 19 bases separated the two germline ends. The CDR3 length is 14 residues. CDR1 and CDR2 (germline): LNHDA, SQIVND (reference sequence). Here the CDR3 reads CASRQGSGTETQYF. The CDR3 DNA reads TGTGCCAGCCGGCAGGGTTCCGGAACCGAGACCCAGTACTTC.

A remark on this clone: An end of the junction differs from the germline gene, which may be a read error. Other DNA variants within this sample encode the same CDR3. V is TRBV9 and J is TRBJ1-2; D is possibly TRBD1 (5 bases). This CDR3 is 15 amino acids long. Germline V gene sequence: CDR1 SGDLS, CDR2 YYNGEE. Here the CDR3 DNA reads TGTGCTAGCAGCTCCCGGGTAACTATCGGGGGTGGCTACACCTTC. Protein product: CASSSRVTIGGGYTF.

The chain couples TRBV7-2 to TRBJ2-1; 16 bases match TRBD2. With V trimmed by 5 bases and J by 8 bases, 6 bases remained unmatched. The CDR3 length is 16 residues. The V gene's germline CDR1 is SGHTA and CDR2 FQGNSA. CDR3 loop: CASSPPGLAGGHEQFF. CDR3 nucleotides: TGTGCCAGCAGCCCACCGGGACTAGCGGGAGGGCATGAGCAGTTCTTC.

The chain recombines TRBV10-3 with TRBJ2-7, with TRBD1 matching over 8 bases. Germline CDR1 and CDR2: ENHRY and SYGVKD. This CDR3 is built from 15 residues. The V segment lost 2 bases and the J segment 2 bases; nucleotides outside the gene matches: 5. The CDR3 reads CAISERDRLTYEQYF. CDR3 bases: TGTGCCATCAGTGAGAGGGACAGGCTCACCTACGAGCAGTACTTC.

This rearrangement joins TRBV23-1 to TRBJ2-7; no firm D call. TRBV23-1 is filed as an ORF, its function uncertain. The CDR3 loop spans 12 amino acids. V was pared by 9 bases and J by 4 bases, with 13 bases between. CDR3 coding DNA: TGCGCCAGTTCCGGAGAACCGTACGAGCAGTACTTC. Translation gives CASSGEPYEQYF.

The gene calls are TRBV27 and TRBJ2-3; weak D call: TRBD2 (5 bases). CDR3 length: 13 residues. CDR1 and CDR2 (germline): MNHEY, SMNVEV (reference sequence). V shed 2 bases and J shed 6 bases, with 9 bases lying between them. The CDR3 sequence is CASSLRWRDTQYF. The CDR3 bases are TGTGCCAGCAGTTTAAGGTGGAGGGATACGCAGTATTTT.